The 13 T cell receptor beta chains reported below all come from one sample, sequenced in a study of technical replicates of blood from four donors. TCRdb keeps only in-frame clones here, not all; method: immunoSEQ multiplex PCR. The table lists more than 65,000 clones, about 96% of them singletons. The source material was T cells isolated from PBMCs. The source of these receptors is a human donor in good health.

This sequence joins TRBV28 and TRBJ1-2; D possibly corresponds to TRBD1 (6 bases). Germline V gives CDR1 MDHEN, CDR2 SYDVKM. The CDR3 sequence is 12 residues long. Trimming removed 6 bases at V and 6 bases at J, with 11 bases between. The CDR3 sequence: CASSPGVDGYTF. The CDR3 DNA follows: TGTGCCAGCAGCCCAGGGGTCGATGGCTACACCTTC.

The chain has TRBV6-6 and TRBJ2-1; TRBD2 aligns across 10 bases. The CDR3 contains 16 residues. The germline V gene encodes CDR1 MNHNY and CDR2 SVGAGI (reference sequence). V lost 3 bases, J lost 5 bases, and 7 bases stayed unmatched. CDR3 in amino acids: CASSYPAGGWNNEQFF. DNA of the CDR3: TGTGCCAGCAGTTATCCAGCGGGAGGGTGGAACAATGAGCAGTTCTTC.

The CDR3 spells CASWVGGSYNEQFF. The DNA for the CDR3 is TGTGCCAGTTGGGTAGGAGGCTCCTACAATGAGCAGTTCTTC. The chain is built from TRBV2 and TRBJ2-1; D possibly corresponds to TRBD2 (5 bases). Germline assignment: CDR1 SNHLY and CDR2 FYNNEI. V was cut by 9 bases and J by 0 bases, with 12 bases left in between. The CDR3 extends over 14 amino acids.

This clone has a single count. The rearrangement links TRBV19 to TRBJ1-3, with 7 positions matching TRBD1. Germline CDR1 LNHDA, CDR2 SQIVND (reference sequence). CDR3 length: 14 residues. V was pared by 6 bases and J by 2 bases, with 4 bases of the junction left unmatched. The CDR3 DNA is TGTGCCAGTAGAAACAGGGGACCTGGAAACACCATATATTTT. It is translated as CASRNRGPGNTIYF.

The chain has TRBV7-2 and TRBJ2-2; possible D gene TRBD2, 5 bases. Trimming cost V 2 bases and J 7 bases, with 11 bases left between them. CDR1 SGHTA and CDR2 FQGNSA come from the germline V gene. This CDR3 contains 14 residues. The CDR3 protein is CASSLIGRGGELFF. The CDR3 DNA follows: TGTGCCAGCAGCTTAATTGGGAGAGGCGGGGAGCTGTTTTTT.

V is TRBV4-3 and J is TRBJ2-5, with TRBD1 identical over 7 bases. V dropped 0 bases and J dropped 5; count of bases not matched to a gene: 9. The CDR3 extends over 16 amino acids. The germline gives CDR1 LGHNA, CDR2 YSLEER. CDR3 coding DNA: TGCGCCAGCAGCCAAGATACAACAGGGGTGATGGAGACCCAGTACTTC. Its translation: CASSQDTTGVMETQYF.

This chain joins TRBV11-2 and TRBJ2-7, with TRBD2 matching over 10 bases. Germline V lookup: CDR1 SGHAT, CDR2 FQNNGV. J gave up 6 bases and V 5 bases, and 10 bases lay outside the gene matches. The CDR3 sequence is 15 residues long. DNA of the CDR3: TGTGCCAGCAGCCCCGGACTAGCGGAGAGCAGCGAGCAGTACTTC. Translated: CASSPGLAESSEQYF.

The V call is TRBV29-1, the J call TRBJ1-2; no clear D gene. The germline CDR1 and CDR2 sequences are SQVTM and ANQGSEA. This CDR3 contains 13 residues. V gave up 4 bases and J gave up 5 bases, with 14 bases separating them. Written as DNA, the CDR3 is TGCAGCGTTGTAGGAGAAAGTCCTTATGGCTACACCTTC. Residues: CSVVGESPYGYTF.

V usage is TRBV5-1 and J usage is TRBJ2-2, with unresolved D. Germline CDR1 is SGHRS and CDR2 is YFSETQ. V shed 2 bases and J shed 0 bases, with 5 bases lying between them. There are 14 residues in the CDR3. CDR3 sequence (DNA): TGCGCCAGCAGCTTAACTGCGAACACCGGGGAGCTGTTTTTT. Its translation is CASSLTANTGELFF.

The chain links TRBV19 to TRBJ2-2; the D is unclear. The CDR3 contains 12 residues. Trimming removed 1 base at V and 7 bases at J, with 4 bases between. Per the germline V gene, CDR1 is LNHDA and CDR2 is SQIVND (reference sequence). This chain's CDR3 is CASSIVSGELFF. The CDR3 coding sequence is TGTGCCAGTAGTATAGTGAGCGGGGAGCTGTTTTTT.

This sequence joins TRBV7-6 and TRBJ2-2; 8 bases agree with TRBD1. Looked up from germline, CDR1 is SGHVS and CDR2 is FNYEAQ. J was trimmed by 4 bases and V by 5 bases; bases with no gene match: 12. This CDR3 spans 17 amino acids. CDR3 nucleotides: TGTGCCAGCAGCATAAACACCGGGACAGGCGTCACCGGGGAGCTGTTTTTT. This translates into CASSINTGTGVTGELFF.

This chain's CDR3 is CAIERVAGVNEQFF. The CDR3 DNA sequence: TGTGCCATCGAGAGGGTAGCGGGAGTGAATGAGCAGTTCTTC. This rearrangement joins TRBV10-3 to TRBJ2-1; the match to TRBD2 covers 9 bases. Germline lookup yields CDR1 ENHRY and CDR2 SYGVKD. This CDR3 region has 14 residues. Trimming took 8 bases from V and 7 from J; bases not matched to a gene: 9.

The table lists this clone with a count of one. The CDR3 loop reads CASSYSSGSVKETQYF. CDR3 DNA: TGTGCCAGCAGTTACTCCAGCGGGTCAGTGAAAGAGACCCAGTACTTC. The chain couples TRBV6-6 to TRBJ2-5, with a possible D match to TRBD2 (6 bases). The CDR3 has 16 residues. V shed 0 bases and J shed 3 bases, with 14 bases lying between them. Germline V lookup: CDR1 MNHNY, CDR2 SVGAGI (reference sequence).